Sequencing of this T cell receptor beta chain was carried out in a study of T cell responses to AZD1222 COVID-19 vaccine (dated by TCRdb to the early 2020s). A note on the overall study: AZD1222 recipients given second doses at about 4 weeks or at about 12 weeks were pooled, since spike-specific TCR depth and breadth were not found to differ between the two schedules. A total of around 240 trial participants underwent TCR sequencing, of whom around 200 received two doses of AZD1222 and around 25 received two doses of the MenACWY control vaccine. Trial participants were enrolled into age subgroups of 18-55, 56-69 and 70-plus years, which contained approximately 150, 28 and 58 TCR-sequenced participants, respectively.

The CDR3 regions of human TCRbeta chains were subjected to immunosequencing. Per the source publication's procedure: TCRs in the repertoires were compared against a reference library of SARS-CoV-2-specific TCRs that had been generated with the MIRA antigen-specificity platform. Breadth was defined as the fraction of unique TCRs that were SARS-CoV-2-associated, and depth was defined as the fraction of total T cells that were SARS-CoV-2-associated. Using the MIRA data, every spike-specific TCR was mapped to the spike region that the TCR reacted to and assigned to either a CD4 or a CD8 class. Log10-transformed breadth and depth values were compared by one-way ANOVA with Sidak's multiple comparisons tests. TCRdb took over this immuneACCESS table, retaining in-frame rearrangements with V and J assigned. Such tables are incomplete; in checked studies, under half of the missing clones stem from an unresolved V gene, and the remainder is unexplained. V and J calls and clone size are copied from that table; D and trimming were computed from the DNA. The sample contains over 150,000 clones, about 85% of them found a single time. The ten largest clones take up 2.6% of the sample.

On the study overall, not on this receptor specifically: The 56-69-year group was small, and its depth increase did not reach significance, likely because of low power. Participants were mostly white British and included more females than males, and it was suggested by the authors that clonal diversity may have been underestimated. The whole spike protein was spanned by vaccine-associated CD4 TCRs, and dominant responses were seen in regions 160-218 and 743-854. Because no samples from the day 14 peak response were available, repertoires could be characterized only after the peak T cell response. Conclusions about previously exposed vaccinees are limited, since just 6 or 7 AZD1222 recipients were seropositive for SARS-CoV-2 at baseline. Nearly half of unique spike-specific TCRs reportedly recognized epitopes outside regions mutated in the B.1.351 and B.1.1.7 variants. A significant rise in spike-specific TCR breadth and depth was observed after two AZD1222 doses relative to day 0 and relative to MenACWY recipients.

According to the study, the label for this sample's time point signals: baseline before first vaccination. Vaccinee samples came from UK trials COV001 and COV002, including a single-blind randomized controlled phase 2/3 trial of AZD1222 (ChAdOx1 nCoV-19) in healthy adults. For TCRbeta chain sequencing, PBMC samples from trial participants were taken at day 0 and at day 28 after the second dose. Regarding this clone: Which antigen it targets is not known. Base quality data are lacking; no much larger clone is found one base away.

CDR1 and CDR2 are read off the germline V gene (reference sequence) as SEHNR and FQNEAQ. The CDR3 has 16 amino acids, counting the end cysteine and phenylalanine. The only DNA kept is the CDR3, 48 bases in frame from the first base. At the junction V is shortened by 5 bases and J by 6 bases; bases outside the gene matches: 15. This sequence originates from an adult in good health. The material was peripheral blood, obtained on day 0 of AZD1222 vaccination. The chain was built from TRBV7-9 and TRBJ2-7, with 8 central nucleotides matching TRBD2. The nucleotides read TGTGCCAGCAGCGATCCTCCGGGACTAGTTTATTCCGAGCAGTACTTC. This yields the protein CASSDPPGLVYSEQYF. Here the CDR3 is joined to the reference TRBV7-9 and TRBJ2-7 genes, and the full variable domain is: DTGVSQNPRHKITKRGQNVTFRCDPISEHNRLYWYRQTLGQGPEFLTYFQNEAQLEKSRLLSDRFSAERPKGSFSTLEIQRTEQGDSAMYLCASSDPPGLVYSEQYFGPGTRLTVT.